This entry lists 10 T cell receptor beta chains sequenced from one sample in a study of OX40 agonist ivuxolimab in advanced cancers. Method: immunoSEQ multiplex PCR; TCRdb's copy keeps in-frame clones and lacks some. This sample yields some 70,000 clones, of which roughly 80% are seen a single time; roughly 1.4% belongs to the top ten. Sequenced material: CD4+ or CD8+ T cells sorted from blood, taken in a trial of the OX40 agonist ivuxolimab. The source of these receptors is an adult with an advanced solid tumor such as melanoma, head and neck, liver or kidney cancer.

The rearrangement uses TRBV5-5 and TRBJ2-5, with D perhaps TRBD2 (5 bases). CDR3 size: 15 residues. Trimming took 2 bases from V and 3 from J, leaving 14 bases between them. CDR1 and CDR2 (germline): SGHKS, YYEKEE (reference sequence). CDR3 protein: CASSFGGFPEETQYF. The CDR3 DNA follows: TGTGCCAGCAGCTTTGGCGGGTTTCCCGAAGAGACCCAGTACTTC. Filled out from reference TRBV5-5 and TRBJ2-5, the complete variable domain reads DAGVTQSPTHLIKTRGQQVTLRCSPISGHKSVSWYQQVLGQGPQFIFQYYEKEERGRGNFPDRFSARQFPNYSSELNVNALLLGDSALYLCASSFGGFPEETQYFGPGTRLLVL.

The chain couples TRBV18 to TRBJ2-2; D is undetermined. The CDR3 runs to 14 residues. Looked up from germline, CDR1 is KGHSH and CDR2 is LQKENI. Trimming cost V 1 base and J 4 bases, with 7 bases left between them. CDR3 in DNA: TGTGCCAGCTCACCACAGGGTACCACCGGGGAGCTGTTTTTT. Its protein product is CASSPQGTTGELFF.

The rearrangement joins TRBV28 to TRBJ1-5; TRBD1 matches 7 bases. The germline V gene has CDR1 MDHEN and CDR2 SYDVKM. After removal of 5 bases from V and 9 bases from J, the junction contained 10 bases not matched to a gene. The CDR3 consists of 14 residues. CDR3 sequence: CASSAGQAGSPQHF. CDR3 DNA sequence: TGTGCCAGCAGTGCCGGACAGGCCGGGTCGCCCCAGCATTTT.

V usage is TRBV14 and J usage is TRBJ2-7; D possibly corresponds to TRBD2 (6 bases). V dropped 0 bases and J dropped 11 bases, with 14 bases sitting between them. The V gene's germline CDR1 is SGHDN and CDR2 FVKESK. This CDR3 is 13 amino acids long. CDR3 DNA sequence: TGTGCCAGCAGCCAAGAGCCGAGGAGGGCGGAGTACTTC. It specifies CASSQEPRRAEYF.

The chain carries TRBV5-1 and TRBJ1-5, with 10 bases fitting TRBD1. From germline, CDR1 is SGHRS and CDR2 YFSETQ. This CDR3 contains 16 residues. V dropped 3 bases and J dropped 2; count of bases not matched to a gene: 5. CDR3 in amino acids: CASSSGQGGGNQPQHF. The CDR3 nucleotides are TGCGCCAGCAGCTCCGGACAGGGGGGTGGCAATCAGCCCCAGCATTTT. Using reference TRBV5-1 and TRBJ1-5 for the parts outside the CDR3, the full variable domain is KAGVTQTPRYLIKTRGQQVTLSCSPISGHRSVSWYQQTPGQGLQFLFEYFSETQRNKGNFPGRFSGRQFSNSRSEMNVSTLELGDSALYLCASSSGQGGGNQPQHFGDGTRLSIL.

The gene calls are TRBV14 and TRBJ2-7; TRBD2 might be the D (6 bases). V was pared by 1 base and J by 2 bases, with 9 bases between. This CDR3 is built from 14 residues. Germline V lookup: CDR1 SGHDN, CDR2 FVKESK. In nucleotides, the CDR3 is TGTGCCAGCAGCCAAGGGGGGGTTACCTACGAGCAGTACTTC. Its protein is CASSQGGVTYEQYF.

Note on this clone: The same CDR3 arises from other DNA sequences in this sample as well. The chain joins TRBV7-9 to TRBJ2-3; tentative D call: TRBD1 (7 bases). Trimming took 8 bases from V and 3 from J, leaving 15 bases between them. Germline V gives CDR1 SEHNR, CDR2 FQNEAQ (reference sequence). This CDR3 has 14 amino acids. This CDR3 reads CASLAGGSTDTQYF. Written as DNA, the CDR3 is TGTGCCAGCCTTGCAGGGGGGTCGACAGATACGCAGTATTTT.

The chain combines TRBV18 with TRBJ1-2, with D uncertain. CDR3 length: 14 amino acids. Germline V gene lookup returns CDR1 KGHSH and CDR2 LQKENI. V lost 3 bases and J lost 4, with 12 bases in between. The CDR3, as DNA: TGTGCCAGCTCACCCGAGAGCCGGGGCTATGGCTACACCTTC. Its protein is CASSPESRGYGYTF.

V is TRBV7-9 and J is TRBJ2-2, with D uncertain. The V gene's germline CDR1 is SEHNR and CDR2 FQNEAQ (reference sequence). The ends were cut back, 5 bases at V and 2 bases at J, with 15 bases in the middle. The CDR3 consists of 16 residues. The CDR3 loop reads CASSQIHRHNTGELFF. The CDR3 DNA follows: TGTGCCAGCAGCCAGATCCACAGACACAACACCGGGGAGCTGTTTTTT.

The V and J genes are TRBV6-5 and TRBJ1-4, with 7 bases aligning to TRBD1. Germline CDR1 is MNHEY and CDR2 is SVGAGI. The CDR3 consists of 15 residues. V lost 0 bases to trimming and J lost 8 bases; unmatched junction nucleotides: 6. This CDR3 is CASSYSNRGREKLFF. CDR3 nucleotide sequence: TGTGCCAGCAGTTACTCGAACAGGGGTAGAGAAAAACTGTTTTTT.